This T cell receptor beta chain appears in the sequencing data of a study of radiotherapy plus CTLA-4 blockade in lung cancer. The overall study: Among enrolled patients, roughly 20% responded and more than 25% achieved disease control.

Worth noting for this clone: Its antigen is not known.

Alongside CTLA-4 blockade with ipilimumab, patients with chemo-refractory metastatic non-small-cell lung cancer received focal radiation. Libraries were prepared by immunoSEQ multiplex PCR; TCRdb keeps only in-frame clonotypes and omits some of them. The sample includes tens of thousands of clones, around three quarters of them seen just once. Study-level results: Radiotherapy with ipilimumab was followed by blood expansion of tumor-derived clones.

Losses at the gene ends were 5 bases for V and 7 bases for J; bases not matched to a gene: 7. CDR1 SNHLY and CDR2 FYNNEI come from the germline V gene. CDR3 length equals 14 residues. The chain uses TRBV2 and TRBJ1-3, with 8 bases that match TRBD1. The TCR originated in a human donor with non-small cell lung cancer who had a complete response to radiotherapy plus ipilimumab. The specimen comprised peripheral blood, sampled from a patient treated with radiotherapy plus ipilimumab. The CDR3: CASSPAGGDNTIYF. For the CDR3, the DNA is TGTGCCAGCAGTCCCGCAGGGGGCGACAACACCATATATTTT.